This T cell receptor (beta chain) was retrieved from a study of cytomegalovirus exposure and HLA in healthy donors (dated by TCRdb to the late 2010s). Turning to the overall study: An earlier analysis of roughly 630 of the donors reported more than 250 Gb of sequence data and approximately 110 million unique TCR beta sequences from roughly 200 million T cells. Approximately 300 gigabases of sequencing data and around 85 million unique TCR sequences made up an early release that covered approximately 700 HLA-typed donors. The genetic ancestry cluster associated with self-reported Caucasian donors included 81% of the approximately 410 genotyped donors. The aim of the study was to test whether cataloging public T cell receptors could identify signatures of past pathogen exposure. The study profiled the T cell repertoires of fewer than 850 subjects by immunosequencing and related them to cytomegalovirus serostatus. A separate validation cohort of roughly 130 different subjects was used in addition to the approximately 640-subject first cohort. High-throughput TCR immunosequencing, statistical association of individual TCRs with disease status, and machine learning were combined to predict cytomegalovirus infection status. To study patterns of TCR occurrence, a later analysis re-analyzed previously published TCR beta repertoires from 550 to 800 donors and added high-resolution HLA genotyping. The later analysis used no new phenotypic data to find candidate immune exposures, relying instead on TCR beta sequences and their occurrence across donors. In an earlier analysis of over 550 of the donors, high-throughput TCR beta sequencing was used to judge whether each TCR beta V gene segment behaved as functional or pseudogenic. Alongside the repertoire data, information on donor age, sex, ethnicity and CMV serostatus was compiled. Genome-wide SNP genotypes for about three fifths of the roughly 700 donors were used in a later genetic analysis, which treated that subset as a discovery cohort. All discovery cohort repertoires had been generated on a single sequencing platform. Class I and class II HLA loci were covered by the typing at four-digit resolution. Typing coverage varied by locus: roughly 629-630 donors for A, B, C, DRB1 and DQB1; approximately 560 for DQA1; more than 600 for DPA1; approximately 450 for DPB1. Four to six DR-DQ haplotypes were handled as single units for association and clustering, since linkage in the cohort was strong. On average, roughly 250,000 unique TCR beta nucleotide sequences were sequenced per donor among fewer than 500 genotyped donors of the cohort, with roughly 18% of those sequences being non-productive.

Germline trimming: 0 bases from V, 4 bases from J; junction bases outside gene matches: 10. Reading from cysteine to phenylalanine, the CDR3 counts 17 amino acids. Left in the record is the CDR3 DNA by itself, 51 bases read in frame from the first base. Based on the germline V gene, the CDR1 and CDR2 sequences are MGHRA and YSYEKL. Remarks on this clone: Its binding antigen is unknown. Qualities for individual bases were not recorded, and no much larger clone is one base off.

Overall study outcomes, separate from this receptor: For the cohort, immune exposure information was limited to CMV serostatus. Sequencing depth was assumed to be roughly uniform across donors in the presence/absence analyses, though that assumption may not hold. In a later analysis, several top co-occurrence clusters were reported to appear linked to parvovirus B19, influenza, CMV and Epstein-Barr virus. In vitro tests confirmed that a few of the cytomegalovirus-associated TCR beta chains recognize cytomegalovirus antigens. According to the authors, the approach could potentially be generalized to other disease states and immunological phenotypes. A later analysis found that most CMV-associated TCR beta chains appeared HLA-restricted, with HLA associations seemingly driven largely by CMV exposure. The classifier was reported to diagnose cytomegalovirus status with high specificity and sensitivity in both the original and validation cohorts. An association between a missense DCLRE1C variant and V-gene and J-gene trimming of TCR beta chains was found in a later genetic analysis and replicated in an independent cohort. Linkage disequilibrium might explain the correlated functional status among segregating V segments, but an unknown experimental factor could not be excluded. When HLA alleles, especially DR and DQ, strongly co-occurred, attributing TCR associations to individual alleles was difficult. Some IMGT-functional V segments, including TRBV6-2 and TRBV6-3, could not be distinguished by the 87-base-pair reads and were therefore excluded. In the study, about 150 TCR beta chains were listed as associated with cytomegalovirus. HLA typing was unavailable for some donors at each locus, so association tests used only the typed subset. In an earlier analysis of around 600 of the donors, most TCR beta V segments were observed in productive rearrangements about 87% or about 30% of the time, broadly matching IMGT annotations. A further reported finding was that TCR beta sequences accurately predicted the HLA-A and HLA-B alleles for most subjects in the first cohort. A cluster of highly shared sequence variants was judged likely to be a technical artifact of the sequencing pipeline. Only TCR beta chains were sequenced in this cohort, and the absence of alpha or paired-chain data limited detectable features. Around 16 rarely observed V segments, including chromosome 9 orphons, were excluded from the earlier analysis of some 590 of the donors because counts were too low. Across donors, most TCR sequences were observed very rarely, whereas some public TCRs were present in many individuals. A later analysis found that HLA-associated TCR beta chains were more clonally expanded and had lower generation probabilities than equally common non-associated chains. In a later genetic analysis, fewer N-insertions in productive TCRs were reported among donors in an Asian-associated ancestry cluster than the 666-donor mean. A later analysis associated 17,000 or so TCR beta sequences with specific HLA alleles at a false discovery rate of 0.05. According to a later analysis, TCR association rates differed among HLA loci, with DRB1 alleles showing the most associated TCRs and HLA-C alleles showing the fewest.

The method behind the library was the immunoSEQ multiplex PCR assay. A mixture of 60 forward primers for TCR Vbeta segments and 13 reverse primers for TCR Jbeta segments was used in the multiplex PCR. The CDR3 region of rearranged TCR beta genes was amplified from genomic DNA by a multiplex PCR assay. The amplified TCR beta libraries were sequenced on the Illumina HiSeq System as 87-base-pair reads. On the authors' methods: In a later analysis, tens of millions of unique TCR beta chains were counted across the approximately 640 repertoires, and about 10 million of these chains were shared by at least two donors. Raw reads were error-corrected and collapsed into unique sequences with a nearest-neighbor algorithm that merged closely related sequences to remove PCR and sequencing errors. Alignment of CDR3 sequences to IMGT reference sequences was used to assign V, D and J gene segments. Each retained sequence needed at least a six-nucleotide match to both a V gene segment and a J gene segment. Rearrangements were called productive when the CDR3 lacked stop codons and stayed in frame with V and J; all others were non-productive. CDR3 was defined by IMGT convention, running from the second conserved V-encoded cysteine to the conserved J-encoded phenylalanine. The earlier analysis of some 550 of the donors excluded any sequence lacking an unambiguous match to a single V gene segment. In an earlier analysis of 587 of the donors, a V segment was called functional when productive rearrangements were above 56.7%, and segregating when the standard deviation between donors exceeded 5%. To diagnose cytomegalovirus status from the catalog of TCR beta chain sequences, a statistical classification framework was built. A later analysis assigned V and J genes by comparing TCR nucleotide sequences with IMGT/GENE-DB human TR gene sequences. The TCRdist pipeline was used in a later analysis to assign CDR3 sequences and most-parsimonious VDJ recombination scenarios. A later analysis defined each TCR beta chain by its CDR3 amino acid sequence plus V-gene family, and excluded reads lacking a unique V-gene family. As a way to deal with suspected cross-contamination and a sequencing artifact, a later analysis dropped 500 to 700 nucleotide sequences that were highly shared and had low generation probability. A later analysis calculated a clonal expansion index for each public chain from normalized within-repertoire ranks of inferred template counts. In a later analysis, generation probabilities were computed using a VDJ recombination model fitted to out-of-frame rearrangements, and the results were checked against IGoR. In a later analysis, TCR-TCR, TCR-HLA and TCR-CMV co-occurrence was scored with hypergeometric tests, and a repertoire-size bias correction was applied to TCR pairs. To estimate false discovery rates, a later analysis permuted the HLA or CMV assignments 20 times. In a later analysis, co-occurring TCRs were grouped with DBSCAN, and TCRdist sequence similarity was added when clustering was performed within HLA-allele-positive subsets. Co-occurrence clustering excluded repertoires with fewer than 30,000 or more than 120,000 public chains, plus five with anomalous nucleotide sharing. Drawn from immuneACCESS, this table holds only the in-frame rearrangements with V and J called that TCRdb kept. Clones are partly lost; checked studies trace under half to an unresolved V gene and leave the rest unexplained. For V, J and clone size, that table is used; D and trimming come from the DNA. The sample table holds about 210,000 clones, of which 82% were seen once. Of the sample, about 6.4% falls within the top ten clones.

The cohort comprised several hundred healthy bone marrow donors. At the time of sampling, every cohort member was nominally healthy, though immune exposures that went unrecorded were likely present. The donor tested CMV seropositive and was one of the 289 seropositive cohort members. A peripheral blood sample was collected from each donor, and TCR beta sequencing was performed on peripheral blood mononuclear cells. The Qiagen DNeasy Blood Extraction Kit was used to extract genomic DNA from the blood cell samples. The sequence derives from a middle-aged man in good health and CMV-seropositive. In this chain, TRBV4-1 is recombined with TRBJ1-2, with 8 central nucleotides matching TRBD1. Sequenced input: PBMCs. The sequenced DNA is TGCGCCAGCAGCCAAGAACTCCCGACAGGGGCTCTCTATGGCTACACCTTC. Translated, it reads CASSQELPTGALYGYTF.